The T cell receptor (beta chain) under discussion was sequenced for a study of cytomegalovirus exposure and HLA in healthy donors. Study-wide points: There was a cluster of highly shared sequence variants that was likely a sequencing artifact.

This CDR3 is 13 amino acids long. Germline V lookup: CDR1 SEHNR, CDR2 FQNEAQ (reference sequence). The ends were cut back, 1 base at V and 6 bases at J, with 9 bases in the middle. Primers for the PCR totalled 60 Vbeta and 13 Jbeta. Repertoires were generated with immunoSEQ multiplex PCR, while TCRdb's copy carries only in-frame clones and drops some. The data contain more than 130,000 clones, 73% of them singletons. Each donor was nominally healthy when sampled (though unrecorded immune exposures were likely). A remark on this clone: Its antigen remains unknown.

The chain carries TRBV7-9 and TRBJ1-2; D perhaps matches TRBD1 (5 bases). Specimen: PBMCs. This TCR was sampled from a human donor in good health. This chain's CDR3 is CASSLVRGHGYTF. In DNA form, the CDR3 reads TGTGCCAGCAGCTTAGTTAGGGGCCATGGCTACACCTTC.